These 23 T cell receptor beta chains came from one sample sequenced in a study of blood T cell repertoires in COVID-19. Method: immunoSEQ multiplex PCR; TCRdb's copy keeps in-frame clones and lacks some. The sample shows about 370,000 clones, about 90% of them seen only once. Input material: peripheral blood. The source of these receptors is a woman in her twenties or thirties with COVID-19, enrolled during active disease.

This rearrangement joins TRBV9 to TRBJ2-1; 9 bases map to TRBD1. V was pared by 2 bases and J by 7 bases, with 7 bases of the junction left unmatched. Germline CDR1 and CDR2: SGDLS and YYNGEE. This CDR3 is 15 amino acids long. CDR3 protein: CASSVTGQGRNEQFF. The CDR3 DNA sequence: TGTGCCAGCAGCGTCACGGGACAGGGTAGGAATGAGCAGTTCTTC.

CDR3: CASSRASGFPTGANVLTF. The CDR3 coding sequence is TGTGCCAGCAGCAGGGCTAGCGGATTTCCCACTGGGGCCAACGTCCTGACTTTC. The chain combines TRBV21-1 with TRBJ2-6; TRBD2, the table's D call, lacks a check against the DNA. TRBV21-1 has pseudogene status. The CDR3 covers 18 residues.

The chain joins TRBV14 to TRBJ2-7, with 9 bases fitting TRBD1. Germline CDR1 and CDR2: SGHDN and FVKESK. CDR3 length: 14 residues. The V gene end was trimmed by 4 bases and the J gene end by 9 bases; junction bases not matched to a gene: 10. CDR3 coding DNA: TGTGCCAGCAGCCTAGGGACAGGGTATTCGGGGCAGTACTTC. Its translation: CASSLGTGYSGQYF. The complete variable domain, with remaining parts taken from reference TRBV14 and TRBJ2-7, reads EAGVTQFPSHSVIEKGQTVTLRCDPISGHDNLYWYRRVMGKEIKFLLHFVKESKQDESGMPNNRFLAERTGGTYSTLKVQPAELEDSGVYFCASSLGTGYSGQYFGPGTRLTVT.

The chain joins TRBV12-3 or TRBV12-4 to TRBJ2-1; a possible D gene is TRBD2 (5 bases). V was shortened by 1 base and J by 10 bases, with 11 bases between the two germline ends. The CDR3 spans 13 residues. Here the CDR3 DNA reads TGTGCCAGCAGTTTAGAACGGGGAAGCGAGCAGTTCTTC. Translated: CASSLERGSEQFF.

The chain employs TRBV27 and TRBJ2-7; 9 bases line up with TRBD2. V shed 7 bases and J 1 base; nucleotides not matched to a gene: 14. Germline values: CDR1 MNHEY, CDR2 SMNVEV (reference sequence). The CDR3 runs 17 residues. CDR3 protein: CASTSLVRAGGSYEQYF. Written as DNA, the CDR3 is TGTGCCAGCACCTCGCTCGTAAGAGCGGGAGGATCCTACGAGCAGTACTTC.

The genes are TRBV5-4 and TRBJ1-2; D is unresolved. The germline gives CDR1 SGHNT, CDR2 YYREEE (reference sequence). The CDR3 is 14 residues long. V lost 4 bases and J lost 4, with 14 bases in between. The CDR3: CASSPERAGYGYTF. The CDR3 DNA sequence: TGTGCCAGCAGCCCCGAAAGGGCGGGCTATGGCTACACCTTC. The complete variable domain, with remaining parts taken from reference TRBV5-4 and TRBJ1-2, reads ETGVTQSPTHLIKTRGQQVTLRCSSQSGHNTVSWYQQALGQGPQFIFQYYREEENGRGNFPPRFSGLQFPNYSSELNVNALELDDSALYLCASSPERAGYGYTFGSGTRLTVV.

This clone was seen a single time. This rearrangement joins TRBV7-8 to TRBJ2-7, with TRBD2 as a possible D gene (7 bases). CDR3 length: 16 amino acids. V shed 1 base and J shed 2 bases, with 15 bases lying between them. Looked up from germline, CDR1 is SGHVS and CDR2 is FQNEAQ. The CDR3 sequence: CASSLVGGPNPYEQYF. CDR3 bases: TGTGCCAGCAGCTTAGTCGGGGGGCCTAACCCCTACGAGCAGTACTTC.

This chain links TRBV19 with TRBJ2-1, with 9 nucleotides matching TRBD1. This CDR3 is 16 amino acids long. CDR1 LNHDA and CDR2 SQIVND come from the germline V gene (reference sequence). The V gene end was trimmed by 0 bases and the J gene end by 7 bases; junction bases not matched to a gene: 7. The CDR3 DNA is TGTGCCAGTAGTATAGATCTTGGACAGGGGCGGAATGAGCAGTTCTTC. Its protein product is CASSIDLGQGRNEQFF. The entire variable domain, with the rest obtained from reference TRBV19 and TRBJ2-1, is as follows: DGGITQSPKYLFRKEGQNVTLSCEQNLNHDAMYWYRQDPGQGLRLIYYSQIVNDFQKGDIAEGYSVSREKKESFPLTVTSAQKNPTAFYLCASSIDLGQGRNEQFFGPGTRLTVL.

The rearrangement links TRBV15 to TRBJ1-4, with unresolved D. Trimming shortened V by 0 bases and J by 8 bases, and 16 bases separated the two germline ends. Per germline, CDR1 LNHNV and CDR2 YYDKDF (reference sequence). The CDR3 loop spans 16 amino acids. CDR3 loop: CATSRDSLFTIEKLFF. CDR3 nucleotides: TGTGCCACCAGCAGAGATTCCCTATTTACCATAGAAAAACTGTTTTTT.

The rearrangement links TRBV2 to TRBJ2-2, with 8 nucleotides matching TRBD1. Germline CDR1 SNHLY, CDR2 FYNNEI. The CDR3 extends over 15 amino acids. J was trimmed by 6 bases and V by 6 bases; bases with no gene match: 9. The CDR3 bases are TGTGCCAGCAGATCTGGACAGGGAAGCTCCGGGGAGCTGTTTTTT. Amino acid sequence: CASRSGQGSSGELFF.

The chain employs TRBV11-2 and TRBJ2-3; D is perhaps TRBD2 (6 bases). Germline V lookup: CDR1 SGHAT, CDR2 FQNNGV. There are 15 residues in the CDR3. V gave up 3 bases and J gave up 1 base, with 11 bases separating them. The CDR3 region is CASSFLSGGTDTQYF. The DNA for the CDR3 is TGTGCCAGCAGCTTCCTCTCGGGGGGCACAGATACGCAGTATTTT.

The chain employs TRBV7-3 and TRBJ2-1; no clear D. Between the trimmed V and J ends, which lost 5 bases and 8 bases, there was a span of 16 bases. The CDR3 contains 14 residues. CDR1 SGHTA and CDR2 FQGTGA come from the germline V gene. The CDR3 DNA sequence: TGTGCCAGCAGCCCCCTAGGTGTTTCTGATGAGCAGTTCTTC. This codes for CASSPLGVSDEQFF.

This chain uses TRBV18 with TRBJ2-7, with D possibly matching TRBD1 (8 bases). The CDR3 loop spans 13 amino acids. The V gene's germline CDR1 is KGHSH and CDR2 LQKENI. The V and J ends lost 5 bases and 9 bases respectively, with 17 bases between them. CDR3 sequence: CASSGDRGLRQYF. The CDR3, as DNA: TGTGCCAGCTCAGGAGACAGGGGACTAAGGCAGTACTTC.

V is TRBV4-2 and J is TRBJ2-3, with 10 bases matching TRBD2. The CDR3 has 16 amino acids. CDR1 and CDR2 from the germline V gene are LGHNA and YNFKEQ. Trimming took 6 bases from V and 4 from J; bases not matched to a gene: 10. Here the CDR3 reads CASRARAGGPPDTQYF. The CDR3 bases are TGTGCCAGCAGGGCCCGAGCGGGAGGGCCCCCAGATACGCAGTATTTT.

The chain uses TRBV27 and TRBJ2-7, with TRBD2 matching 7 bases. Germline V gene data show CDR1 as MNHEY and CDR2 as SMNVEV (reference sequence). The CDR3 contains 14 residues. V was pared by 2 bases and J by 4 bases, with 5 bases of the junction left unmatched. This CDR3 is CASSLAGEGYEQYF. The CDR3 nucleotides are TGTGCCAGCAGTTTAGCGGGAGAGGGATACGAGCAGTACTTC.

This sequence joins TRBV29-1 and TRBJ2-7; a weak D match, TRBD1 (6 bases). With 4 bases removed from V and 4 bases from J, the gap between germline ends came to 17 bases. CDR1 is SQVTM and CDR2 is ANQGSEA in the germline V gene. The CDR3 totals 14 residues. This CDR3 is CSVVEPDSSYEQYF. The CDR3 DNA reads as TGCAGCGTTGTAGAGCCGGACAGCAGTTACGAGCAGTACTTC.

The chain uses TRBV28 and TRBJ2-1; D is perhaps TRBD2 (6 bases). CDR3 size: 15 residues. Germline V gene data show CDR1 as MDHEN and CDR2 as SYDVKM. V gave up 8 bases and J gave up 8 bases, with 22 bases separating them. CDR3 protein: CASLGSQKPGDEQFF. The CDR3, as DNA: TGTGCCAGCCTCGGGTCCCAAAAGCCGGGGGATGAGCAGTTCTTC.

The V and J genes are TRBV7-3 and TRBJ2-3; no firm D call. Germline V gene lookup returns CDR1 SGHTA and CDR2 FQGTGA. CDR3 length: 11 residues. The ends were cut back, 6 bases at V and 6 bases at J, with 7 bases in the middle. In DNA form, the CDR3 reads TGTGCCAGCAGTTACGGTGATACGCAGTATTTT. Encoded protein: CASSYGDTQYF.

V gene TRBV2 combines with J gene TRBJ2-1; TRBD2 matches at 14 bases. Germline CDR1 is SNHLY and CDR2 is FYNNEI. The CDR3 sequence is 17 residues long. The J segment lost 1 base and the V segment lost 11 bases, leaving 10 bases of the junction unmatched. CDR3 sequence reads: CAGGTSGRVGSYNEQFF. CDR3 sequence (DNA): TGTGCCGGCGGGACTAGCGGGAGAGTCGGGTCCTACAATGAGCAGTTCTTC.

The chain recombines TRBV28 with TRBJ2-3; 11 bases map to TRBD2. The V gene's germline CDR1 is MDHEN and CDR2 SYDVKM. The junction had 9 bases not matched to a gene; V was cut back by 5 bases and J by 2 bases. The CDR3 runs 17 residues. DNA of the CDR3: TGTGCCAGCAGTCGGGACCTAGCGGGAGGAATCACAGATACGCAGTATTTT. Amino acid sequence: CASSRDLAGGITDTQYF. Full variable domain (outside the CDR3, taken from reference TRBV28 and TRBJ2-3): DVKVTQSSRYLVKRTGEKVFLECVQDMDHENMFWYRQDPGLGLRLIYFSYDVKMKEKGDIPEGYSVSREKKERFSLILESASTNQTSMYLCASSRDLAGGITDTQYFGPGTRLTVL.

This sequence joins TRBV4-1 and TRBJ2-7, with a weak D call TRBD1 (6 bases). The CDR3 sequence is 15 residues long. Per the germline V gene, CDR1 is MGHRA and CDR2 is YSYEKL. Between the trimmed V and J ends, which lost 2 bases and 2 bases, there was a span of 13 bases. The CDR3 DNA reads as TGCGCCAGCAGCCAATTGTCGGGACACACCTACGAGCAGTACTTC. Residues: CASSQLSGHTYEQYF.

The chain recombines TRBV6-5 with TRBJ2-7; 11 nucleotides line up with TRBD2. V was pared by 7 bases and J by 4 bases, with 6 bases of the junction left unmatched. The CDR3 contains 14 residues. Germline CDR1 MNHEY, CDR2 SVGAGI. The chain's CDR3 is CASKPGLAGYEQYF. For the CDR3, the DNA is TGTGCCAGCAAACCTGGACTAGCGGGTTACGAGCAGTACTTC.

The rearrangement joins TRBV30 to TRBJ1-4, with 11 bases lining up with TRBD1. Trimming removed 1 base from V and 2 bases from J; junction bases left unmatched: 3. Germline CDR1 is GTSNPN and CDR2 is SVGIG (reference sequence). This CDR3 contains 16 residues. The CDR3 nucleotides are TGTGCCTGGAGTGACGGGACAGGGGGGACTAATGAAAAACTGTTTTTT. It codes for CAWSDGTGGTNEKLFF.